One sample yielded the 12 T cell receptor beta chains listed below, sequenced in a study of OX40 agonist ivuxolimab in advanced cancers. Assay used: immunoSEQ multiplex PCR; TCRdb lists only in-frame clones, some missing. This table has roughly 67,000 clones, around 80% appearing once. Sample: CD4+ or CD8+ T cells sorted from blood, taken in a trial of the OX40 agonist ivuxolimab. Receptors were obtained from an adult with an advanced solid tumor such as melanoma, head and neck, liver or kidney cancer.

V usage is TRBV28 and J usage is TRBJ2-3; D is unresolved. The CDR3 is 12 residues long. The V end lost 6 bases, the J end lost 5 bases, and 9 bases lay between the germline ends. Germline lookup yields CDR1 MDHEN and CDR2 SYDVKM. Here the CDR3 DNA reads TGTGCCAGCAGCGAGATCAAAGATACGCAGTATTTT. Translating gives CASSEIKDTQYF. The entire variable domain, with the rest obtained from reference TRBV28 and TRBJ2-3, is as follows: DVKVTQSSRYLVKRTGEKVFLECVQDMDHENMFWYRQDPGLGLRLIYFSYDVKMKEKGDIPEGYSVSREKKERFSLILESASTNQTSMYLCASSEIKDTQYFGPGTRLTVL.

A single count supports this clone. The chain links TRBV11-1 to TRBJ1-1; D unclear. Trimming stripped 1 base from V and 5 bases from J, with 11 bases between. The CDR3 length is 14 residues. The germline CDR1 and CDR2 sequences are SGHAT and FQDESV (reference sequence). CDR3 nucleotides: TGTGCCAGCAGCTTAGGAGATCGGGAGACTGAAGCTTTCTTT. It yields the protein CASSLGDRETEAFF. The full variable domain, completed using reference TRBV11-1 and TRBJ1-1, is EAEVAQSPRYKITEKSQAVAFWCDPISGHATLYWYRQILGQGPELLVQFQDESVVDDSQLPKDRFSAERLKGVDSTLKIQPAELGDSAMYLCASSLGDRETEAFFGQGTRLTVV.

The chain combines TRBV18 with TRBJ1-2; 7 bases line up with TRBD1. CDR3 length: 16 residues. The V gene end was trimmed by 4 bases and the J gene end by 2 bases; junction bases not matched to a gene: 10. Germline CDR1 KGHSH, CDR2 LQKENI. The CDR3 here is CASSQRGTGDNYGYTF. CDR3 coding DNA: TGTGCCAGCTCACAACGGGGAACAGGGGACAACTATGGCTACACCTTC.

The V call is TRBV28, the J call TRBJ2-5; 8 bases line up with TRBD2. Germline trimming cut 3 bases from V and 3 bases from J; bases unmatched to any gene: 6. The CDR3 loop spans 15 amino acids. CDR1 is MDHEN and CDR2 is SYDVKM in the germline V gene. The CDR3 DNA reads as TGTGCCAGCAGTTTTGCTAGCGGGCGTGAAGAGACCCAGTACTTC. The encoded protein is CASSFASGREETQYF.

This chain uses TRBV28 with TRBJ2-3, with 9 bases lining up with TRBD1. This CDR3 spans 15 amino acids. The trim removed 5 bases at V and 2 bases at J, leaving 5 bases unmatched. CDR1 MDHEN and CDR2 SYDVKM come from the germline V gene. CDR3 sequence: CASSPTGGVTDTQYF. CDR3 coding DNA: TGTGCCAGCAGTCCAACAGGGGGCGTCACAGATACGCAGTATTTT. Together with reference TRBV28 and TRBJ2-3, the CDR3 gives the full variable domain: DVKVTQSSRYLVKRTGEKVFLECVQDMDHENMFWYRQDPGLGLRLIYFSYDVKMKEKGDIPEGYSVSREKKERFSLILESASTNQTSMYLCASSPTGGVTDTQYFGPGTRLTVL.

The V call is TRBV5-6, the J call TRBJ2-5; 7 bases map to TRBD1. Germline values: CDR1 SGHDT, CDR2 YYEEEE. J lost 2 bases, V lost 2 bases, and 3 bases had no gene match. The CDR3 runs 14 residues. This CDR3 is CASSLGQDQETQYF. As DNA, the CDR3 is TGTGCCAGCAGCTTAGGACAGGATCAAGAGACCCAGTACTTC.

This clone occurred once. J is TRBJ2-3 and V is TRBV19, with D unclear. V was shortened by 4 bases and J by 2 bases, with 7 bases between the two germline ends. This CDR3 has 13 residues. The V gene's germline CDR1 is LNHDA and CDR2 SQIVND (reference sequence). CDR3 nucleotide sequence: TGTGCCAGTAGTACCAGCTACACAGATACGCAGTATTTT. It codes for CASSTSYTDTQYF. Full variable domain (remainder filled in from reference TRBV19 and TRBJ2-3): DGGITQSPKYLFRKEGQNVTLSCEQNLNHDAMYWYRQDPGQGLRLIYYSQIVNDFQKGDIAEGYSVSREKKESFPLTVTSAQKNPTAFYLCASSTSYTDTQYFGPGTRLTVL.

This clone has a single count. The chain has TRBV27 and TRBJ2-1, with 7 bases lining up with TRBD1. The germline gives CDR1 MNHEY, CDR2 SMNVEV (reference sequence). The CDR3 extends over 13 amino acids. Trimming at V came to 2 bases and at J to 7 bases, leaving 2 bases not matched to a gene. The CDR3 region has the DNA TGTGCCAGCAGTTTAGGACAGGTGAATGAGCAGTTCTTC. Translation gives CASSLGQVNEQFF.

The genes are TRBV7-8 and TRBJ1-1; D might be TRBD1 (6 bases). The CDR3 sequence is 13 residues long. From germline, CDR1 is SGHVS and CDR2 FQNEAQ. Trimming cost V 4 bases and J 3 bases, with 9 bases left between them. Here the CDR3 reads CASSWGAYTEAFF. For the CDR3, the DNA is TGTGCCAGCAGCTGGGGGGCCTACACTGAAGCTTTCTTT.

The rearrangement joins TRBV6-5 to TRBJ2-5, with 7 bases fitting TRBD1. Trimming at V came to 2 bases and at J to 2 bases, leaving 5 bases not matched to a gene. Germline values: CDR1 MNHEY, CDR2 SVGAGI. The CDR3 is 15 amino acids. CDR3 sequence (DNA): TGTGCCAGCAGTTACATACAGGGGCTTCAAGAGACCCAGTACTTC. This gives the protein CASSYIQGLQETQYF.

V usage is TRBV4-2 and J usage is TRBJ1-1, with D unresolved. V was pared by 0 bases and J by 1 base, with 9 bases between. This CDR3 is built from 15 residues. CDR1 and CDR2 from the germline V gene are LGHNA and YNFKEQ. The CDR3 protein is CASSQDSGRNTEAFF. CDR3 DNA: TGTGCCAGCAGCCAAGATTCGGGCAGGAACACTGAAGCTTTCTTT.

This chain joins TRBV11-2 and TRBJ1-5, with 7 nucleotides matching TRBD1. Germline V gene lookup returns CDR1 SGHAT and CDR2 FQNNGV. This CDR3 is 12 amino acids long. The V segment lost 6 bases and the J segment 4 bases; nucleotides outside the gene matches: 0. Here the CDR3 DNA reads TGTGCCAGCAGGACAGGGAATCAGCCCCAGCATTTT. It is translated as CASRTGNQPQHF.